This T cell receptor beta chain was recorded in a study of naive and memory T cell subsets. Both TRBC1 and TRBC2 were covered by a beta constant-region primer of two equimolar oligonucleotides. Four rounds of PCR amplified the ligated cDNA using nested alpha and beta constant-region primers plus SP2. TCRdb re-derived calls from the UMI-ligation and nested PCR reads in MiXCR, one entry per CDR3 protein. Among more than 95,000 distinct CDR3 sequences listed, approximately 15% were seen once. Separate alpha and beta amplification began at the second PCR step. To note about this clonotype: The antigen is unknown.

Study results and limitations: Gini index rose across naive, CM, EM and EMRA in CD4 and CD8. Especially in CD8 cells, naive repertoires contained a few larger clonotypes, possibly CD45RA-re-expressing memory cells.

This sequence originates from a human donor in good health. The source material was naive CD8+ T cells from blood.

The CDR3 protein is CSARDFSGTLVDEQFF. For the CDR3, the DNA is TGCAGTGCTAGAGATTTTTCCGGGACCCTAGTCGATGAGCAGTTCTTC. The chain combines TRBV20-1 with TRBJ2-1, with D tentatively TRBD1 or TRBD2 (5 bases each). From germline, CDR1 is DFQATT and CDR2 SNEGSKA (reference sequence). This CDR3 has 16 amino acids. V was trimmed by 0 bases and J by 8 bases, leaving 20 bases between them.